This passage covers 14 T cell receptor beta chains from one sample sequenced in a study of T cells in Graves' hyperthyroidism and ophthalmopathy. From RNA transcripts, TCR beta CDR3 regions were amplified. The TCR CDR3 first-round RT-PCR relied on the HTBI primer set. From the multiplex PCR reads, TCRdb called clonotypes with MiXCR, one entry per CDR3 protein. Here the sample spans some 250,000 distinct CDR3 sequences, about 15% being singletons. Sequenced: blood. These receptors originate from a woman aged 40 to 50 with Graves' hyperthyroidism that later progressed to Graves' ophthalmopathy.

This clonotype was seen many times. The chain is built from TRBV28 and TRBJ2-3; D ambiguous. Per the germline V gene, CDR1 is MDHEN and CDR2 is SYDVKM. With 7 bases removed from V and 1 base from J, the gap between germline ends came to 6 bases. The length of the CDR3 is 12 residues. Written as DNA, the CDR3 is TGTGCCAGCACAGCCGGCACAGATACGCAGTATTTT. Encoded protein: CASTAGTDTQYF.

Note on this clonotype: This clone may be a read error of a much larger clone one base away. V and J are TRBV12-3 or TRBV12-4 and TRBJ1-3; the match to TRBD1 covers 8 bases. CDR3 length: 10 amino acids. V dropped 3 bases and J dropped 16; count of bases not matched to a gene: 2. CDR3 protein: CASSLDRAYF. As DNA, the CDR3 is TGTGCCAGCAGTTTGGACAGGGCGTATTTT.

The V and J genes are TRBV4-1 and TRBJ1-4; D not certain. Trimming took 0 bases from V and 8 from J, leaving 7 bases between them. The CDR3 totals 13 residues. Germline V gene data show CDR1 as MGHRA and CDR2 as YSYEKL. CDR3 sequence: CASSQESREKLFF. In nucleotides, the CDR3 is TGCGCCAGCAGCCAAGAGTCCCGGGAAAAACTGTTTTTT.

This clonotype was seen at least ten times. This chain uses TRBV6-1 with TRBJ2-1; TRBD1 is a possible D gene (6 bases). V was clipped by 5 bases and J by 7 bases, with 9 bases between them. The germline V gene has CDR1 MNHNS and CDR2 SASEGT. The CDR3 extends over 12 amino acids. This CDR3 is CASSYQGNEQFF. The DNA of the CDR3 is TGTGCCAGCAGTTATCAGGGGAATGAGCAGTTCTTC.

A remark on this clonotype: Possible read error: a much larger clone is one base away. The chain combines TRBV28 with TRBJ2-1; D is perhaps TRBD2 (6 bases). Between the trimmed V and J ends, which lost 2 bases and 7 bases, there was a span of 18 bases. Germline V lookup: CDR1 MDHEN, CDR2 SYDVKM. The CDR3 is 16 amino acids. The DNA of the CDR3 is TGTGCCAGCAGTTTACACGCCGCGGGAAGGTGGAATGAGCAGTTCTTC. Translated: CASSLHAAGRWNEQFF.

This clonotype came up many times. V usage is TRBV20-1 and J usage is TRBJ2-1, with D perhaps matching TRBD1 or TRBD2 (5 bases each). The CDR3 sequence is 14 residues long. The V gene lost 7 bases and the J gene lost 4 bases, with 17 bases spanning the gap. The germline V gene has CDR1 DFQATT and CDR2 SNEGSKA (reference sequence). The CDR3 protein is CSGTTGTLYNEQFF. The CDR3 DNA sequence: TGCAGTGGGACCACCGGGACGTTATACAATGAGCAGTTCTTC.

This clonotype has only a few counts. This sequence joins TRBV7-9 and TRBJ2-7, with TRBD1 identical over 11 bases. V lost 5 bases, J lost 3 bases, and 9 bases stayed unmatched. CDR3 length equals 16 residues. Germline V lookup: CDR1 SEHNR, CDR2 FQNEAQ (reference sequence). CDR3 sequence (DNA): TGTGCCAGCAGCACCCAAGGGGGACAGGGGGTCTACGAGCAGTACTTC. This sequence encodes CASSTQGGQGVYEQYF. The complete variable domain, with remaining parts taken from reference TRBV7-9 and TRBJ2-7, reads DTGVSQNPRHKITKRGQNVTFRCDPISEHNRLYWYRQTLGQGPEFLTYFQNEAQLEKSRLLSDRFSAERPKGSFSTLEIQRTEQGDSAMYLCASSTQGGQGVYEQYFGPGTRLTVT.

Ten or more counts support this clonotype. The J gene is TRBJ2-3, the V gene TRBV19; 9 bases are shared with TRBD2. Germline V gene sequence: CDR1 LNHDA, CDR2 SQIVND (reference sequence). The CDR3 covers 15 residues. After removal of 3 bases from V and 7 bases from J, the junction contained 8 bases not matched to a gene. The CDR3 here is CASSIASGRWNTQYF. The CDR3, as DNA: TGTGCCAGTAGTATTGCCAGCGGGAGGTGGAATACGCAGTATTTT.

This clonotype occurred a few times. This rearrangement joins TRBV20-1 to TRBJ1-5; no reliable D call. Germline values: CDR1 DFQATT, CDR2 SNEGSKA (reference sequence). The ends were cut back, 0 bases at V and 4 bases at J, with 10 bases in the middle. The CDR3 totals 14 residues. CDR3 protein: CSARDETRNQPQHF. CDR3 bases: TGCAGTGCTAGAGATGAAACGAGAAATCAGCCCCAGCATTTT.

The CDR3 here is CASSRLPISMNTEAFF. The DNA of the CDR3 is TGCGCCAGCAGCCGACTCCCGATTTCTATGAACACTGAAGCTTTCTTT. This chain joins TRBV4-1 and TRBJ1-1, with D unclear. The CDR3 loop spans 16 amino acids. Germline CDR1 MGHRA, CDR2 YSYEKL. V was pared by 4 bases and J by 0 bases, with 15 bases between.

This clonotype was counted ten times or more. This chain uses TRBV28 with TRBJ2-3; TRBD2 matches 9 bases. J was trimmed by 6 bases and V by 1 base; bases with no gene match: 5. This CDR3 is 15 amino acids long. Germline CDR1 MDHEN, CDR2 SYDVKM. This CDR3 is CASSLSSGALDTQYF. The CDR3 DNA is TGTGCCAGCAGTTTATCTAGCGGGGCACTTGATACGCAGTATTTT.

This clonotype was observed at least ten times. The rearrangement uses TRBV5-1 and TRBJ1-2; tentative D call: TRBD1 (5 bases). Trimming stripped 0 bases from V and 8 bases from J, with 11 bases between. The CDR3 totals 13 residues. The V gene's germline CDR1 is SGHRS and CDR2 YFSETQ. The CDR3 sequence is CASSLDLGQGYTF. Here the CDR3 DNA reads TGCGCCAGCAGCTTGGATTTGGGGCAAGGCTACACCTTC.

This clonotype turned up a few times. This chain uses TRBV7-2 with TRBJ2-1; TRBD2 aligns across 9 bases. The CDR3 extends over 15 amino acids. In germline, CDR1 is SGHTA, CDR2 FQGNSA. The trim removed 2 bases at V and 7 bases at J, leaving 6 bases unmatched. CDR3: CASSLSSGGINEQFF. CDR3 in DNA: TGTGCCAGCAGCTTATCGAGCGGGGGGATAAATGAGCAGTTCTTC. The full variable domain, with the rest looked up from reference TRBV7-2 and TRBJ2-1, is GAGVSQSPSNKVTEKGKDVELRCDPISGHTALYWYRQSLGQGLEFLIYFQGNSAPDKSGLPSDRFSAERTGGSVSTLTIQRTQQEDSAVYLCASSLSSGGINEQFFGPGTRLTVL.

This clonotype was seen only a few times. One base away lies a much larger clone, so this may be a sequencing read error. The chain joins TRBV11-1 to TRBJ2-5; tentative D call: TRBD2 (6 bases). This CDR3 region has 13 residues. The germline V gene encodes CDR1 SGHAT and CDR2 FQDESV (reference sequence). Trimming took off 10 bases at V and 5 bases at J, with 17 bases between the two ends. CDR3 in DNA: TGTGCCACACTAGACGGGGCGGGGGAGACCCAGTACTTC. Translated: CATLDGAGETQYF.